Following are 20 T cell receptor beta chains from one sample sequenced in a study of graft-versus-host responses after intestinal transplantation. No antigen is known for these receptors. Method: immunoSEQ multiplex PCR; TCRdb's copy keeps in-frame clones and lacks some. The data hold over 100,000 clones, with 85% to 95% observed a single time. Material: unstimulated CD8+ T cells sorted from spleen or lymph node cells, obtained before intestinal transplant. The receptor set was obtained from a human donor who received an intestinal transplant.

The J gene is TRBJ1-2, the V gene TRBV9; unclear D gene. The CDR3 covers 16 residues. Trimming took off 3 bases at V and 2 bases at J, with 17 bases between the two ends. Germline V gives CDR1 SGDLS, CDR2 YYNGEE. The CDR3 sequence: CASSALPSHWNYGYTF. The CDR3, as DNA: TGTGCCAGCAGCGCCCTCCCATCCCACTGGAACTATGGCTACACCTTC.

The J gene is TRBJ2-7, the V gene TRBV27; 9 nucleotides agree with TRBD2. This CDR3 comprises 21 residues. Germline V gene lookup returns CDR1 MNHEY and CDR2 SMNVEV (reference sequence). V lost 6 bases to trimming and J lost 0 bases; unmatched junction nucleotides: 24. Written as DNA, the CDR3 is TGTGCCAGCAGCTCAGGGGTTGGGATAGCGGGAGTAAGGCTACCCTCCTACGAGCAGTACTTC. This sequence encodes CASSSGVGIAGVRLPSYEQYF.

The V call is TRBV13, the J call TRBJ2-5, with unresolved D. With the DNA end fitting TRBJ2-7 better, the J assignment may be wrong. CDR1 is PRHDT, CDR2 FYEKMQ, per germline (reference sequence). CDR3 length equals 16 residues. The CDR3 protein is CASTITPRASSGEQYF. CDR3 DNA sequence: TGTGCCAGCACCATTACACCTAGGGCTAGTTCGGGCGAGCAGTACTTC.

This rearrangement joins TRBV4-1 to TRBJ2-1, with D unresolved. This CDR3 contains 13 residues. Germline lookup yields CDR1 MGHRA and CDR2 YSYEKL. Trimming cost V 3 bases and J 3 bases, with 6 bases left between them. The CDR3, as DNA: TGCGCCAGCAGCCACCTCGACTACAATGAGCAGTTCTTC. It codes for CASSHLDYNEQFF.

The chain joins TRBV4-3 to TRBJ1-1; TRBD1 might be the D (6 bases). This CDR3 comprises 13 residues. V gave up 0 bases and J gave up 8 bases, with 10 bases separating them. CDR1 is LGHNA and CDR2 is YSLEER in the germline V gene. The CDR3 DNA sequence: TGCGCCAGCAGCCAAGATAGGGACAACGAAGCTTTCTTT. This encodes CASSQDRDNEAFF.

The chain combines TRBV11-3 with TRBJ1-4, with D perhaps matching TRBD1 (6 bases). Germline CDR1 reads SGHNT; CDR2 reads YENEEA. Trimming pared 5 bases from V and 5 bases from J, leaving 24 bases between. The CDR3 runs to 18 residues. DNA for the CDR3: TGTGCCAGCAGCAAACGCCGGGGACACCCGGGCGGGAATGAAAAACTGTTTTTT. Encoded protein: CASSKRRGHPGGNEKLFF. The variable domain in full, with the rest retrieved from reference TRBV11-3 and TRBJ1-4, is EAGVVQSPRYKIIEKKQPVAFWCNPISGHNTLYWYLQNLGQGPELLIRYENEEAVDDSQLPKDRFSAERLKGVDSTLKIQPAELGDSAVYLCASSKRRGHPGGNEKLFFGSGTQLSVL.

The chain carries TRBV27 and TRBJ2-7; no firm D call. V was cut by 3 bases and J by 0 bases, with 12 bases left in between. The germline CDR1 and CDR2 sequences are MNHEY and SMNVEV (reference sequence). The CDR3 runs to 15 residues. As DNA, the CDR3 is TGTGCCAGCAGTTTTGGGCGGCCGAGCTCCTACGAGCAGTACTTC. Translating it yields CASSFGRPSSYEQYF.

The rearrangement links TRBV5-1 to TRBJ2-2, with no clear D. CDR3 size: 13 residues. Germline CDR1 and CDR2: SGHRS and YFSETQ. Trimming took 3 bases from V and 6 from J, leaving 9 bases between them. The CDR3 DNA reads TGCGCCAGCAGCTCCCCTCCGGCCGGGGAGCTGTTTTTT. As protein: CASSSPPAGELFF. Variable domain in full (rest from reference TRBV5-1 and TRBJ2-2): KAGVTQTPRYLIKTRGQQVTLSCSPISGHRSVSWYQQTPGQGLQFLFEYFSETQRNKGNFPGRFSGRQFSNSRSEMNVSTLELGDSALYLCASSSPPAGELFFGEGSRLTVL.

In the case of this clone: Its ends do not fully match the called genes, so a read error is possible. The V gene is TRBV7-2, the J gene TRBJ2-7; D remains unclear. CDR1 SGHTA and CDR2 FQGNSA come from the germline V gene. This CDR3 contains 14 residues. The CDR3 DNA is TGCGCCAGCAGCCAGGAGCCCCTCTCCTACGAGCAGTACTTC. It yields the protein CASSQEPLSYEQYF.

The chain recombines TRBV6-5 with TRBJ2-2, with D possibly matching TRBD1 (6 bases). Germline assignment: CDR1 MNHEY and CDR2 SVGAGI. This CDR3 has 15 residues. Trimming pared 3 bases from V and 6 bases from J, leaving 14 bases between. The CDR3 DNA is TGTGCCAGCAGTTATCTACAGGGTGGATCCGGGGAGCTGTTTTTT. Translated: CASSYLQGGSGELFF.

The chain joins TRBV28 to TRBJ2-1; D is uncertain. In germline, CDR1 is MDHEN, CDR2 SYDVKM. V lost 3 bases to trimming and J lost 5 bases, with 11 bases between them. The CDR3 spans 14 residues. CDR3 sequence: CASSFYKPNNEQFF. In nucleotides, the CDR3 is TGTGCCAGCAGTTTTTATAAGCCTAACAATGAGCAGTTCTTC.

The chain has TRBV15 and TRBJ1-1; the D gene is possibly TRBD1 (6 bases). V lost 2 bases to trimming and J lost 11 bases, with 18 bases between them. Germline CDR1 is LNHNV and CDR2 is YYDKDF (reference sequence). The CDR3 length is 14 residues. The CDR3 sequence is CATSRRTDKGEAFF. CDR3 sequence (DNA): TGTGCCACCAGCAGAAGGACAGATAAAGGGGAGGCTTTCTTT.

The genes are TRBV4-1 and TRBJ2-7, with TRBD2 matching 13 bases. Germline V gives CDR1 MGHRA, CDR2 YSYEKL. J lost 2 bases, V lost 2 bases, and 3 bases had no gene match. The CDR3 contains 16 residues. CDR3 region: CASSQSGTSGAYEQYF. Here the CDR3 DNA reads TGCGCCAGCAGCCAAAGCGGGACTAGCGGGGCCTACGAGCAGTACTTC.

The genes are TRBV6-5 and TRBJ1-4; D is perhaps TRBD1 (5 bases). This CDR3 contains 15 residues. From germline, CDR1 is MNHEY and CDR2 SVGAGI. V was shortened by 2 bases and J by 13 bases, with 20 bases between the two germline ends. For the CDR3, the DNA is TGTGCCAGCAGTTACGGCAGGGCGCCCCTGAGAGGACTGTTTTTT. Amino acid sequence: CASSYGRAPLRGLFF.

The chain combines TRBV7-3 with TRBJ2-2; 14 nucleotides match TRBD2. The trim removed 5 bases at V and 4 bases at J, leaving 6 bases unmatched. CDR1 and CDR2 from the germline V gene are SGHTA and FQGTGA. The CDR3 covers 17 residues. CDR3 sequence reads: CASSPTSGRAGTGELFF. CDR3 DNA: TGTGCCAGCAGCCCGACTAGCGGGAGGGCCGGCACCGGGGAGCTGTTTTTT.

This chain connects TRBV6-5 to TRBJ2-5; TRBD2 agrees at 7 bases. CDR3 length: 14 amino acids. Germline values: CDR1 MNHEY, CDR2 SVGAGI. With 4 bases clipped from V and 1 base from J, the junction kept 3 bases outside the gene matches. The chain's CDR3 is CASSLLASQETQYF. The CDR3 DNA sequence: TGTGCCAGCAGTTTACTAGCGAGCCAAGAGACCCAGTACTTC.

This chain joins TRBV15 and TRBJ2-1, with TRBD2 matching 11 bases. The CDR3 sequence is 15 residues long. Germline V CDR1 and CDR2: LNHNV, YYDKDF (reference sequence). V shed 5 bases and J 4 bases; nucleotides not matched to a gene: 4. The CDR3 loop reads CATSVLAGGYNEQFF. The CDR3 DNA follows: TGTGCCACCAGCGTCCTAGCGGGAGGATACAATGAGCAGTTCTTC. Drawing the rest from reference TRBV15 and TRBJ2-1, the complete variable domain is DAMVIQNPRYQVTQFGKPVTLSCSQTLNHNVMYWYQQKSSQAPKLLFHYYDKDFNNEADTPDNFQSRRPNTSFCFLDIRSPGLGDTAMYLCATSVLAGGYNEQFFGPGTRLTVL.

The chain carries TRBV4-1 and TRBJ2-1; 7 positions agree with TRBD2. Germline V gene data show CDR1 as MGHRA and CDR2 as YSYEKL. This CDR3 spans 15 amino acids. V shed 8 bases and J 5 bases; nucleotides not matched to a gene: 12. DNA of the CDR3: TGCGCCAGCCAACCTGGGCGGGAGCGCAACAATGAGCAGTTCTTC. Translated, it gives CASQPGRERNNEQFF.

The chain combines TRBV28 with TRBJ2-7; no clear D. CDR1 is MDHEN and CDR2 is SYDVKM in the germline V gene. The CDR3 contains 13 residues. The germline V and J ends were trimmed by 3 bases and 2 bases, with 8 bases remaining between them. CDR3 sequence (DNA): TGTGCCAGCAGTTTTCCAGGTCCCTACGAGCAGTACTTC. Translated, it gives CASSFPGPYEQYF.

The chain recombines TRBV9 with TRBJ2-5; D is unresolved. Germline lookup yields CDR1 SGDLS and CDR2 YYNGEE. This CDR3 is built from 13 residues. Deletions cut 0 bases from V and 2 bases from J, with 5 bases between. CDR3 region: CASSVVFQETQYF. The CDR3 nucleotides are TGTGCCAGCAGCGTAGTATTTCAAGAGACCCAGTACTTC.